Here is one T cell receptor (beta chain) with its context. Antigen specificity is unknown. This sample is drawn from a study of T cells expressing NK-cell markers. Study summary: Repertoires of TCR beta were obtained from T cells sorted as CD3+CD56+NKG2C+, CD3+CD56+NKG2C- and CD3+CD56-NKG2C+.

Germline V gene data show CDR1 as MDHEN and CDR2 as SYDVKM. CDR3 length: 15 residues. Overall study results and limits: Specificity for HCMV among expanded NKG2C+ T cell clones was not established. In roughly six donors, dominant NKG2C+ clonotypes were about 1.0-7.5% of CD8+ T cells. Topping the CD3+CD56-NKG2C+ fraction as well were these clonotypes, in a handful of donors.

TCRdb re-called the 5' RACE reads, yielding one record per CDR3 amino acid sequence without DNA. This table holds about 460,000 distinct CDR3 sequences. The TCR was taken from a woman aged 50 to 60 in good health. The chain couples TRBV28 to TRBJ2-3; TCRdb returns TRBD1, unconfirmable since there is no DNA. Material for sequencing was blood T cells: a sorted CD56 or NKG2C T cell subset, CD4+ or CD8+ T cells, or bulk PBMC T cells (not recorded which). CDR3 sequence: CASSSPSTSPDTQYF.